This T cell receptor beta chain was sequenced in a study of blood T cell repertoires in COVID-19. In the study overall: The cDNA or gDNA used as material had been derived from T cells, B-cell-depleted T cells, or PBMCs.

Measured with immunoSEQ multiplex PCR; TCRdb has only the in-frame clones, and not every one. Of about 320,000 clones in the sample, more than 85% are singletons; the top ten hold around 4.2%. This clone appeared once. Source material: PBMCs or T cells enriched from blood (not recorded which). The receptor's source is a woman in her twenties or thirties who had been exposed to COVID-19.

The CDR3 DNA follows: TGTGCCAGCTCACCACCGGGACAGGGGCAATATGGCTACACCTTC. Protein product: CASSPPGQGQYGYTF. This rearrangement joins TRBV18 to TRBJ1-2; 10 bases match TRBD1. The trim removed 0 bases at V and 5 bases at J, leaving 3 bases unmatched. From germline, CDR1 is KGHSH and CDR2 LQKENI. CDR3 length: 15 amino acids.